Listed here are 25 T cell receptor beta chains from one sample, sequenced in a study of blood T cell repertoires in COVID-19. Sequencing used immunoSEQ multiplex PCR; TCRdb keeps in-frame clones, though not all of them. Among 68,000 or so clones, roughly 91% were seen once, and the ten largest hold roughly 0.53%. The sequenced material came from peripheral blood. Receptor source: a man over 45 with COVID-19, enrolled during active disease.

The CDR3 DNA is TGTGCCAGCAGGGCACTTGACGGAGCCTACACTGAAGCTTTCTTT. It translates to CASRALDGAYTEAFF. The genes are TRBV28 and TRBJ1-1, with unresolved D. This CDR3 contains 15 residues. Trimming shortened V by 6 bases and J by 3 bases, and 17 bases separated the two germline ends. The germline V gene encodes CDR1 MDHEN and CDR2 SYDVKM.

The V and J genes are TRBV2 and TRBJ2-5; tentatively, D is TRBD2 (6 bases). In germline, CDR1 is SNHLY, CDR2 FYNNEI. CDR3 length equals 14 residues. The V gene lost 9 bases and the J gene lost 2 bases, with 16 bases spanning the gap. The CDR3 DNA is TGTGCCAGTGACTCCGGGAGCCGGCAAGAGACCCAGTACTTC. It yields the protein CASDSGSRQETQYF.

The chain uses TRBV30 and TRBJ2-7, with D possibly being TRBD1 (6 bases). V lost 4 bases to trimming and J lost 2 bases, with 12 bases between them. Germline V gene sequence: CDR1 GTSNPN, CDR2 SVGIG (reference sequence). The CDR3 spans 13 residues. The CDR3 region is CAWNMGQAYEQYF. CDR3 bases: TGTGCCTGGAATATGGGACAAGCCTACGAGCAGTACTTC.

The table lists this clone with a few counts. The CDR3 DNA follows: TGTGCCAGCAGCTTAGCGGGAGCTACCTCCTACGAGCAGTACTTC. Amino acids: CASSLAGATSYEQYF. The chain uses TRBV7-2 and TRBJ2-7; D perhaps matches TRBD2 (5 bases). V was cut by 0 bases and J by 0 bases, with 9 bases left in between. Per germline, CDR1 SGHTA and CDR2 FQGNSA. The CDR3 spans 15 residues.

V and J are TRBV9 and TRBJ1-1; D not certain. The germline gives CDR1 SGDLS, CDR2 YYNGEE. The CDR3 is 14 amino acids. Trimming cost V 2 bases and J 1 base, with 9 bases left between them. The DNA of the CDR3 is TGTGCCAGCAGCGTGGGCACTCAGAACACTGAAGCTTTCTTT. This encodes CASSVGTQNTEAFF.

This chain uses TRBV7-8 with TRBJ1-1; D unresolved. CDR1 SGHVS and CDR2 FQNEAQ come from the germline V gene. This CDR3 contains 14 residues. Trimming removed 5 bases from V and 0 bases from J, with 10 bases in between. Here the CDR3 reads CASSPRGMNTEAFF. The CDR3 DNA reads TGTGCCAGCAGCCCCCGCGGTATGAACACTGAAGCTTTCTTT.

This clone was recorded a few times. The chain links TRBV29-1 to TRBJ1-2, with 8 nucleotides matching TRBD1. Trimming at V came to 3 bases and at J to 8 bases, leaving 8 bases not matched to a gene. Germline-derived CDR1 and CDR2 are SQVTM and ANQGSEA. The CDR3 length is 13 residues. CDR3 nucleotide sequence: TGCAGCGTTGACCCGGACAGGGCCGGGGGCTACACCTTC. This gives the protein CSVDPDRAGGYTF. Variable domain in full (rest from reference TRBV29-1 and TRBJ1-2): SAVISQKPSRDICQRGTSLTIQCQVDSQVTMMFWYRQQPGQSLTLIATANQGSEATYESGFVIDKFPISRPNLTFSTLTVSNMSPEDSSIYLCSVDPDRAGGYTFGSGTRLTVV.

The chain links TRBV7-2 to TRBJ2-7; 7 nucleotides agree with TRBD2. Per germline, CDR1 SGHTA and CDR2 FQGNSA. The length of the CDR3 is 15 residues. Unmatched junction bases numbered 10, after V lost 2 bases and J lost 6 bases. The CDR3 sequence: CASSLRSGAIREQYF. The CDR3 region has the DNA TGTGCCAGCAGCTTAAGAAGCGGGGCTATACGCGAGCAGTACTTC.

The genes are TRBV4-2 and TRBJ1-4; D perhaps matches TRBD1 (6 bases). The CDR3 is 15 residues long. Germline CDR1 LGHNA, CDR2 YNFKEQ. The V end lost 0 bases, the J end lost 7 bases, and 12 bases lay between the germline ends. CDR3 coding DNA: TGTGCCAGCAGCCAAGATTACAGGGCAGTTGAAAAACTGTTTTTT. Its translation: CASSQDYRAVEKLFF.

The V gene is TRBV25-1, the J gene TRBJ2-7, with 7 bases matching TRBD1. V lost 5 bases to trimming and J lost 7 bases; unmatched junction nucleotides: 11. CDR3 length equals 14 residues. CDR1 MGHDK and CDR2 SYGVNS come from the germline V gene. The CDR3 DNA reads TGTGCCAGCAGTTACACCGGGACAGCCGGGGAGCAGTACTTC. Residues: CASSYTGTAGEQYF.

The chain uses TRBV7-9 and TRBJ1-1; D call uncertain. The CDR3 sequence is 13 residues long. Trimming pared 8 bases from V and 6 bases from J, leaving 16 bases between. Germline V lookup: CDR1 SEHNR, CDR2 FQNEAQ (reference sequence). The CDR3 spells CASGPSGAAEAFF. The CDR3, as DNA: TGTGCCAGCGGTCCCAGCGGTGCCGCTGAAGCTTTCTTT. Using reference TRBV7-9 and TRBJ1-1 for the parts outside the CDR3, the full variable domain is DTGVSQNPRHKITKRGQNVTFRCDPISEHNRLYWYRQTLGQGPEFLTYFQNEAQLEKSRLLSDRFSAERPKGSFSTLEIQRTEQGDSAMYLCASGPSGAAEAFFGQGTRLTVV.

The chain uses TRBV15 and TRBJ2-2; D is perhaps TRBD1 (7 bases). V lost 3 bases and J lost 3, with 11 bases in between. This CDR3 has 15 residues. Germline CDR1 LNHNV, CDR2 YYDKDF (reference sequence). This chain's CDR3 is CATSSPRGDTGELFF. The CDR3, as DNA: TGTGCCACCAGCAGCCCCAGGGGGGACACCGGGGAGCTGTTTTTT.

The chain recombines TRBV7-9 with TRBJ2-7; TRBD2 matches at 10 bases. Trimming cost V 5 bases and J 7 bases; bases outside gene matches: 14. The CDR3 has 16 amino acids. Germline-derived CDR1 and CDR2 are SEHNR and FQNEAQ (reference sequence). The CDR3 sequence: CASSLTSGAAGWEQYF. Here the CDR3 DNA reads TGTGCCAGCAGCCTAACTAGCGGGGCGGCGGGTTGGGAGCAGTACTTC.

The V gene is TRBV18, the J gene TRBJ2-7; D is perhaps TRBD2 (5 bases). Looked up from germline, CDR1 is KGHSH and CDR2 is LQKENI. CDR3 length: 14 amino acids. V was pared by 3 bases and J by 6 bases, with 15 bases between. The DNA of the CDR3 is TGTGCCAGCTCACCCCGGCCAGGCGGGCTCGAGCAGTACTTC. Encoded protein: CASSPRPGGLEQYF. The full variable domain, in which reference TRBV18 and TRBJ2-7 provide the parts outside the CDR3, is NAGVMQNPRHLVRRRGQEARLRCSPMKGHSHVYWYRQLPEEGLKFMVYLQKENIIDESGMPKERFSAEFPKEGPSILRIQQVVRGDSAAYFCASSPRPGGLEQYFGPGTRLTVT.

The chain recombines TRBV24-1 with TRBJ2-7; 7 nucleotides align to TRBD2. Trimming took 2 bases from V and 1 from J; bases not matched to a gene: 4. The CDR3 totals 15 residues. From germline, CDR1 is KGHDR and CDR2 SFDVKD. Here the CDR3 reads CATSDYSAGSYEQYF. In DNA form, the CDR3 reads TGTGCCACCAGTGATTATTCAGCGGGATCCTACGAGCAGTACTTC.

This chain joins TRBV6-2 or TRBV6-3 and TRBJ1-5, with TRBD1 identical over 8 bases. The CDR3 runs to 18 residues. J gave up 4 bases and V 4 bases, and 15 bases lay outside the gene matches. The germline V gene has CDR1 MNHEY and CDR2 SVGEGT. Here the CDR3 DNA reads TGTGCCAGCAGTTCTCTTAACCTCCTGGACAGGGATAATCAGCCCCAGCATTTT. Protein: CASSSLNLLDRDNQPQHF.

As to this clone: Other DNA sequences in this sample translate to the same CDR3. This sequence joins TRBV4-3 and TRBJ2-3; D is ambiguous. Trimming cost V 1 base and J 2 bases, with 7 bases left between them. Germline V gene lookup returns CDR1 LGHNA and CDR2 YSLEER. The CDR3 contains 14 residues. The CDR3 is CASSQGPYTDTQYF. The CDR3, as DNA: TGCGCCAGCAGCCAAGGCCCCTACACAGATACGCAGTATTTT.

The CDR3 spells CASIPRQGGFNQPQHF. The CDR3 DNA is TGTGCCAGTATCCCGAGACAGGGAGGCTTCAATCAGCCCCAGCATTTT. V gene TRBV19 combines with J gene TRBJ1-5; 7 bases fit TRBD1. J gave up 3 bases and V 7 bases, and 12 bases lay outside the gene matches. Germline V CDR1 and CDR2: LNHDA, SQIVND (reference sequence). This CDR3 spans 16 amino acids.

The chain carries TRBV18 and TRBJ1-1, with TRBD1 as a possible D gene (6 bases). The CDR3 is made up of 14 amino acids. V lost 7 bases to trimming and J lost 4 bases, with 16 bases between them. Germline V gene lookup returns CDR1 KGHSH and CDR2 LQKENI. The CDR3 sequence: CASYRGGGGTEAFF. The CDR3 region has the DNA TGTGCCAGCTACCGCGGGGGCGGGGGCACTGAAGCTTTCTTT. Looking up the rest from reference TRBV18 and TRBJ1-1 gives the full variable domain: NAGVMQNPRHLVRRRGQEARLRCSPMKGHSHVYWYRQLPEEGLKFMVYLQKENIIDESGMPKERFSAEFPKEGPSILRIQQVVRGDSAAYFCASYRGGGGTEAFFGQGTRLTVV.

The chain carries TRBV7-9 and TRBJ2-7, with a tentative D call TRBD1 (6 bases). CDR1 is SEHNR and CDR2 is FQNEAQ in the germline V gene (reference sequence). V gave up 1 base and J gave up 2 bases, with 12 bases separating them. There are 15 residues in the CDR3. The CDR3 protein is CASSLGGGKAYEQYF. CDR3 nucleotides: TGTGCCAGCAGCTTAGGAGGGGGTAAAGCCTACGAGCAGTACTTC. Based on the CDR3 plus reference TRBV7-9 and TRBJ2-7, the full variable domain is DTGVSQNPRHKITKRGQNVTFRCDPISEHNRLYWYRQTLGQGPEFLTYFQNEAQLEKSRLLSDRFSAERPKGSFSTLEIQRTEQGDSAMYLCASSLGGGKAYEQYFGPGTRLTVT.

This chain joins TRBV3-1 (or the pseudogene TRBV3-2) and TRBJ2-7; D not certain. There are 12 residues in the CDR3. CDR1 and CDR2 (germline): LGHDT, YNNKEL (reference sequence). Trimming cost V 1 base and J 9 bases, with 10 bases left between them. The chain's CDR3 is CASSQGYRRQYF. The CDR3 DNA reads TGTGCCAGCAGCCAAGGCTATAGAAGGCAGTACTTC.

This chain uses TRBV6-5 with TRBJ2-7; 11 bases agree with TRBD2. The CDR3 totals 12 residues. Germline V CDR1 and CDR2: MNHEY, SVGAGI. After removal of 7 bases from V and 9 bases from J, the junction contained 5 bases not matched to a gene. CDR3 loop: CASIGLAGGQYF. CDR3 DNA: TGTGCCAGCATTGGTCTAGCGGGAGGGCAGTACTTC.

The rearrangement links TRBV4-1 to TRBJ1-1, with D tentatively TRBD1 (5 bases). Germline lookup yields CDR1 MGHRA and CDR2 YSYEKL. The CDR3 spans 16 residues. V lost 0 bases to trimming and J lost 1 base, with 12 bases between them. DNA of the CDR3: TGCGCCAGCAGCCAAGATCGGGGGATACGGAACACTGAAGCTTTCTTT. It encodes CASSQDRGIRNTEAFF.

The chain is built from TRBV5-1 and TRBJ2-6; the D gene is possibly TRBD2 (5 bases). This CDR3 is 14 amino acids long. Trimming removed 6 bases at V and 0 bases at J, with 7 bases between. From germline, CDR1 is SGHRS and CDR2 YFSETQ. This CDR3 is CASKEVSGANVLTF. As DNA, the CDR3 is TGCGCCAGCAAGGAGGTCTCTGGGGCCAACGTCCTGACTTTC.

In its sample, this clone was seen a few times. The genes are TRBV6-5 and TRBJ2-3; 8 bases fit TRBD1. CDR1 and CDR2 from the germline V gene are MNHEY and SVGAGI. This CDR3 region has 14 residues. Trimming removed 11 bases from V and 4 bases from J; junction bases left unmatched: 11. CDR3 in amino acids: CAGLEQGASDTQYF. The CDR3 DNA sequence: TGTGCCGGATTGGAGCAGGGGGCCTCAGATACGCAGTATTTT.